These 24 T cell receptor beta chains came from one sample sequenced in a study of CD8+ T cells in alopecia areata. TCR sequencing used cDNA made by reverse transcription of extracted RNA. This table comes from immunoSEQ multiplex PCR, and its TCRdb copy is limited to in-frame clones, with some not included. Among 130,000 or so clones listed, around 49% were seen once. The sequencing here drew on CD8+ T cells sorted from blood, taken at week 0. All receptors come from a human donor with alopecia areata.

The CDR3 here is CSVTMGFQETQYF. The CDR3 nucleotides read TGCAGCGTTACCATGGGGTTCCAAGAGACCCAGTACTTC. The chain is built from TRBV29-1 and TRBJ2-5; D unclear. The CDR3 runs to 13 residues. V shed 5 bases and J shed 1 base, with 11 bases lying between them. Germline values: CDR1 SQVTM, CDR2 ANQGSEA.

The V and J genes are TRBV7-2 and TRBJ2-6; no clear D gene. The CDR3 spans 12 residues. The V gene's germline CDR1 is SGHTA and CDR2 FQGNSA. The V end lost 10 bases, the J end lost 2 bases, and 6 bases lay between the germline ends. The CDR3 sequence: CAIHPGANVLTF. The DNA for the CDR3 is TGTGCCATCCACCCTGGGGCCAACGTCCTGACTTTC. The full variable domain, completed using reference TRBV7-2 and TRBJ2-6, is GAGVSQSPSNKVTEKGKDVELRCDPISGHTALYWYRQSLGQGLEFLIYFQGNSAPDKSGLPSDRFSAERTGGSVSTLTIQRTQQEDSAVYLCAIHPGANVLTFGAGSRLTVL.

This clone has a handful of counts. This chain connects TRBV29-1 to TRBJ2-5, with 10 bases that match TRBD2. CDR3 length equals 12 residues. The germline CDR1 and CDR2 sequences are SQVTM and ANQGSEA. With 3 bases clipped from V and 5 bases from J, the junction kept 0 bases outside the gene matches. CDR3 DNA sequence: TGCAGCGTTGAGACTAGCGGGGAGACCCAGTACTTC. Amino acid sequence: CSVETSGETQYF.

This clone was recorded a few times. The chain recombines TRBV29-1 with TRBJ2-5; tentatively, D is TRBD1 (6 bases). Germline lookup yields CDR1 SQVTM and CDR2 ANQGSEA. This CDR3 region has 13 residues. V dropped 2 bases and J dropped 6 bases, with 13 bases sitting between them. The CDR3 nucleotides read TGCAGCGTTGAACCACAGGGTCCGAAGACCCAGTACTTC. Amino acids: CSVEPQGPKTQYF.

CDR3 sequence: CASSAPPPNTGELFF. The CDR3 DNA reads as TGTGCCAGCAGCGCGCCCCCCCCGAACACCGGGGAGCTGTTTTTT. This chain uses TRBV9 with TRBJ2-2; the D is unclear. Germline CDR1 reads SGDLS; CDR2 reads YYNGEE. The CDR3 runs 15 residues. The germline V and J ends were trimmed by 3 bases and 0 bases, with 9 bases remaining between them.

In this sample, this clone turned up a few times. This sequence joins TRBV7-2 and TRBJ1-1; perhaps TRBD1 as D (5 bases). The CDR3 sequence is 14 residues long. CDR1 and CDR2 from the germline V gene are SGHTA and FQGNSA. V lost 5 bases and J lost 11, with 21 bases in between. As DNA, the CDR3 is TGTGCCAGCAGCCTGTATTGGACGGGGCTGGAGGCTTTCTTT. Encoded protein: CASSLYWTGLEAFF.

A few counts support this clone. This chain connects TRBV29-1 to TRBJ2-3, with D possibly matching TRBD2 (5 bases). The length of the CDR3 is 13 residues. The V and J ends lost 7 bases and 6 bases respectively, with 17 bases between them. CDR1 and CDR2 (germline): SQVTM, ANQGSEA. The CDR3: CSAVGLPVDTQYF. The CDR3 bases are TGCAGCGCCGTTGGACTTCCCGTCGATACGCAGTATTTT.

V and J are TRBV9 and TRBJ1-1; D uncertain. CDR1 is SGDLS and CDR2 is YYNGEE in the germline V gene. The CDR3 has 13 residues. V lost 3 bases to trimming and J lost 3 bases, with 9 bases between them. In DNA, the CDR3 is TGTGCCAGCAGCGCCCGACTGTACACTGAAGCTTTCTTT. Its translation: CASSARLYTEAFF.

CDR3 in DNA: TGTGCCAGCAGCTTGAGGGCTGGGTGGGAGACCCAGTACTTC. This sequence encodes CASSLRAGWETQYF. The chain links TRBV5-6 to TRBJ2-5; D unclear. Germline V gene lookup returns CDR1 SGHDT and CDR2 YYEEEE. V dropped 1 base and J dropped 5 bases, with 12 bases sitting between them. CDR3 length equals 14 residues. Complete variable domain (other parts from reference TRBV5-6 and TRBJ2-5): DAGVTQSPTHLIKTRGQQVTLRCSPKSGHDTVSWYQQALGQGPQFIFQYYEEEERQRGNFPDRFSGHQFPNYSSELNVNALLLGDSALYLCASSLRAGWETQYFGPGTRLLVL.

The chain carries TRBV11-2 and TRBJ2-1; 7 bases align to TRBD1. The CDR3 length is 15 residues. The trim removed 4 bases at V and 6 bases at J, leaving 9 bases unmatched. CDR1 is SGHAT, CDR2 FQNNGV, per germline. The DNA of the CDR3 is TGTGCCAGCAGCTCGTCGGACAGGTTGGGCAATGAGCAGTTCTTC. This sequence encodes CASSSSDRLGNEQFF.

The chain has TRBV21-1 and TRBJ1-1. TRBV21-1 counts as a pseudogene. CDR3 length equals 11 residues. The CDR3 nucleotides read TGTGCCAGCAGCCCGTACACTGAAGCTTTCTTT. It codes for CASSPYTEAFF.

The J gene is TRBJ2-2, the V gene TRBV29-1, with D possibly called TRBD1 or TRBD2 (5 bases each). Germline V gene data show CDR1 as SQVTM and CDR2 as ANQGSEA. The CDR3 runs 14 residues. The V and J ends lost 8 bases and 7 bases respectively, with 20 bases between them. DNA for the CDR3: TGCAGCTCTCGGGAAGGCAGGGATGACGGGGAGCTGTTTTTT. It codes for CSSREGRDDGELFF.

This clone was counted only a few times. Other nucleotide sequences from this sample produce the same CDR3. The chain has TRBV6-4 and TRBJ2-3, with 13 bases lining up with TRBD2. Per germline, CDR1 MRHNA and CDR2 SNTAGT. CDR3 length: 16 residues. Unmatched junction bases numbered 1, after V lost 0 bases and J lost 4 bases. Here the CDR3 reads CASSDSLAGGPDTQYF. The CDR3, as DNA: TGTGCCAGCAGTGACTCACTAGCGGGGGGGCCAGATACGCAGTATTTT.

This clone has more than one count but fewer than ten. The chain recombines TRBV10-3 with TRBJ2-6; the D gene is possibly TRBD2 (5 bases). CDR1 ENHRY and CDR2 SYGVKD come from the germline V gene. CDR3 length equals 15 residues. V lost 3 bases, J lost 1 base, and 7 bases lay in between. CDR3 sequence: CAISEPGSGANVLTF. Here the CDR3 DNA reads TGTGCCATCAGTGAACCGGGGTCTGGGGCCAACGTCCTGACTTTC.

The V call is TRBV4-3, the J call TRBJ2-4; the D is unclear. Trimming stripped 3 bases from V and 0 bases from J, with 6 bases between. CDR3 size: 14 residues. Germline CDR1 and CDR2: LGHNA and YSLEER. CDR3 residues: CASSHRLAKNIQYF. The CDR3 region has the DNA TGCGCCAGCAGCCACCGACTAGCCAAAAACATTCAGTACTTC.

This chain joins TRBV28 and TRBJ2-5, with 8 nucleotides matching TRBD2. This CDR3 region has 17 residues. Germline V gene data show CDR1 as MDHEN and CDR2 as SYDVKM. V dropped 3 bases and J dropped 1; count of bases not matched to a gene: 10. CDR3 bases: TGTGCCAGCAGTTTCTTGGTCGAGCGGGGGTCCCAAGAGACCCAGTACTTC. It codes for CASSFLVERGSQETQYF.

The genes are TRBV6-5 and TRBJ2-5; D is possibly TRBD2 (6 bases). V shed 6 bases and J shed 5 bases, with 13 bases lying between them. CDR3 length: 13 residues. Germline V CDR1 and CDR2: MNHEY, SVGAGI. Here the CDR3 reads CASSLTSFETQYF. CDR3 coding DNA: TGTGCCAGCAGCCTGACTAGTTTTGAGACCCAGTACTTC.

V is TRBV4-1 and J is TRBJ2-4, with a weak D call TRBD2 (6 bases). Between the trimmed V and J ends, which lost 5 bases and 6 bases, there was a span of 11 bases. Germline V gene lookup returns CDR1 MGHRA and CDR2 YSYEKL. The length of the CDR3 is 13 residues. CDR3 protein: CASSSPEGNIQYF. CDR3 nucleotide sequence: TGCGCCAGCAGCTCACCGGAGGGAAACATTCAGTACTTC.

The chain carries TRBV7-2 and TRBJ1-3, with 7 nucleotides matching TRBD1. CDR1 and CDR2 from the germline V gene are SGHTA and FQGNSA. CDR3 size: 17 residues. V lost 4 bases, J lost 0 bases, and 9 bases stayed unmatched. The CDR3 DNA is TGTGCCAGCAGCTACCATCCGGGACAGAGCTCTGGAAACACCATATATTTT. This sequence encodes CASSYHPGQSSGNTIYF.

This clone was detected a few times. The V gene is TRBV29-1, the J gene TRBJ2-3; TRBD1 agrees at 7 bases. Looked up from germline, CDR1 is SQVTM and CDR2 is ANQGSEA. V shed 7 bases and J 3 bases; nucleotides not matched to a gene: 7. The CDR3 spans 13 residues. This CDR3 is CSAGTENTDTQYF. The CDR3 nucleotides read TGCAGCGCCGGGACAGAAAATACAGATACGCAGTATTTT.

To note about this clone: Other DNA sequences in the sample encode the same CDR3. V usage is TRBV9 and J usage is TRBJ1-1, with no clear D. The length of the CDR3 is 14 residues. Germline V gene data show CDR1 as SGDLS and CDR2 as YYNGEE. The germline V and J ends were trimmed by 0 bases and 1 base, with 7 bases remaining between them. The CDR3 sequence: CASSVAGTNTEAFF. In nucleotides, the CDR3 is TGTGCCAGCAGCGTAGCGGGTACGAACACTGAAGCTTTCTTT. Together with reference TRBV9 and TRBJ1-1, the CDR3 gives the full variable domain: DSGVTQTPKHLITATGQRVTLRCSPRSGDLSVYWYQQSLDQGLQFLIQYYNGEERAKGNILERFSAQQFPDLHSELNLSSLELGDSALYFCASSVAGTNTEAFFGQGTRLTVV.

The CDR3 sequence is CASSLMKLGGATDTQYF. The CDR3 nucleotides read TGTGCCAGCAGCTTAATGAAGTTAGGGGGGGCCACAGATACGCAGTATTTT. The chain uses TRBV7-6 and TRBJ2-3; tentative D call: TRBD2 (7 bases). The V end was cut by 2 bases, the J end by 2 bases, with 17 bases between. The length of the CDR3 is 17 residues. Per germline, CDR1 SGHVS and CDR2 FNYEAQ.

This rearrangement joins TRBV19 to TRBJ2-2; D remains unclear. The CDR3 has 13 residues. Trimming stripped 3 bases from V and 3 bases from J, with 5 bases between. Germline V gene sequence: CDR1 LNHDA, CDR2 SQIVND (reference sequence). The CDR3 sequence: CASSILDTGELFF. Here the CDR3 DNA reads TGTGCCAGTAGTATCCTTGACACCGGGGAGCTGTTTTTT.

The table lists this clone with a few counts. The rearrangement joins TRBV7-9 to TRBJ2-7; no firm D call. With 5 bases removed from V and 4 bases from J, the gap between germline ends came to 9 bases. Germline values: CDR1 SEHNR, CDR2 FQNEAQ (reference sequence). The CDR3 runs 12 residues. In DNA form, the CDR3 reads TGTGCCAGCAGCCCGTCTCAGTACGAGCAGTACTTC. Encoded protein: CASSPSQYEQYF.